This is a list of T cell receptor beta chains from one sample in a study of cytomegalovirus exposure and HLA in healthy donors. Some clones are missing from TCRdb's copy, which holds only in-frame ones; the method was immunoSEQ multiplex PCR. The table lists around 150,000 clones, over 65% of them singletons. Sequencing was carried out using PBMCs. Source of these receptors: a man between 40 and 49 years old in good health and CMV-seropositive. Each CDR3 is given with its conserved first and last residue. Fields, in order: D gene, J gene, V gene, clone size, CDR3 protein, CDR3 DNA. D genes are given only for firm matches. Not all rows give a size; the values are once, few, many and, for expanded clones, a class.

>TRBD1|TRBJ1-2|TRBV7-2|-
CASSPTTGSYGYTF
TGTGCCAGCAGCCCAACGACAGGGAGCTATGGCTACACCTTC
>-|TRBJ1-1|TRBV4-3|-
CASSQQGWGTEAFF
TGCGCCAGCAGCCAACAGGGATGGGGCACTGAAGCTTTCTTT
>TRBD1|TRBJ1-2|TRBV6-1|-
CASGRTGTNYGYTF
TGTGCCAGCGGACGGACAGGGACCAACTATGGCTACACCTTC
>TRBD1|TRBJ2-7|TRBV7-9|-
CASSFGTGRIAEQYF
TGTGCCAGCAGCTTCGGGACAGGGAGAATCGCCGAGCAGTACTTC
>-|TRBJ1-2|TRBV18|few
CASSQGTDYGYTF
TGTGCCAGCTCACAGGGGACTGATTATGGCTACACCTTC
>-|TRBJ2-7|TRBV7-9|few
CASSLAGGEQYF
TGTGCCAGCAGCTTAGCAGGGGGTGAGCAGTACTTC
>-|TRBJ1-6|TRBV11-2|few
CASSRGGGPYNSPLHF
TGTGCCAGCAGCCGAGGGGGGGGGCCCTATAATTCACCCCTCCACTTT
>-|TRBJ1-6|TRBV5-1|-
CASRIRTESTSPLHF
TGCGCCAGCAGGATTAGGACAGAGAGTACTTCACCCCTCCACTTT
>-|TRBJ1-2|TRBV4-3|-
CASSQGQGPYFSYGYTF
TGCGCCAGCAGCCAAGGGCAGGGTCCCTATTTTAGCTATGGCTACACCTTC
>TRBD1|TRBJ2-7|TRBV7-2|-
CASSASGTGAYEQYF
TGTGCCAGCAGCGCTTCCGGGACAGGGGCCTACGAGCAGTACTTC
>TRBD1|TRBJ1-1|TRBV7-2|-
CASSLAPTGMNTEAFF
TGTGCCAGCAGCTTAGCTCCGACAGGGATGAACACTGAAGCTTTCTTT
>-|TRBJ2-7|TRBV19|-
CASSPRGGPDYEQYF
TGTGCCAGTAGTCCCCGTGGAGGACCGGACTACGAGCAGTACTTC
>-|TRBJ1-1|TRBV29-1|few
CSASPTTGTEAFF
TGCAGCGCCTCCCCGACGACGGGGACTGAAGCTTTCTTT
>-|TRBJ2-7|TRBV4-1|-
CASSQEWAGRHEQYF
TGCGCCAGCAGCCAAGAATGGGCAGGGCGACACGAGCAGTACTTC
>-|TRBJ1-1|TRBV10-3|-
CAISELGAGSWGTEAFF
TGTGCCATCAGTGAGCTGGGGGCAGGCTCATGGGGCACTGAAGCTTTCTTT
>TRBD1|TRBJ1-2|TRBV7-8|-
CASSGRLQGAQGYTF
TGTGCCAGCAGCGGGAGATTACAGGGGGCGCAGGGCTACACCTTC
>-|TRBJ2-7|TRBV30|-
CAWSWGDSYEQYF
TGTGCCTGGAGTTGGGGGGACTCCTACGAGCAGTACTTC
>TRBD1|TRBJ1-3|TRBV5-4|-
CASSSPSLTGTGNTIYF
TGTGCCAGCAGCTCTCCTTCCCTGACAGGGACTGGAAACACCATATATTTT
>TRBD1|TRBJ1-2|TRBV5-1|-
CASSLDGQGHYGYTF
TGCGCCAGCAGCTTGGACGGACAGGGCCACTATGGCTACACCTTC
>-|TRBJ1-1|TRBV12-2|-
CASRSSLGAEAFF
TGTGCAAGTCGCTCCTCGTTAGGGGCGGAAGCTTTCTTT
>-|TRBJ2-7|TRBV7-2|-
CASSQGGEQYF
TGTGCCAGCAGCCAGGGGGGCGAGCAGTACTTC
>TRBD1|TRBJ1-6|TRBV11-3|-
CASSETGPGSPLHF
TGTGCCAGCAGTGAGACAGGGCCTGGGTCACCCCTCCACTTT
>-|TRBJ1-1|TRBV6-5|-
CASSPQVTEAFF
TGTGCCAGCAGTCCCCAGGTCACTGAAGCTTTCTTT
>-|TRBJ1-6|TRBV7-6|-
CASSLGRAPSPLHF
TGTGCCAGCAGCTTAGGCAGGGCCCCTTCACCCCTCCACTTT
>-|TRBJ1-2|TRBV10-3|-
CAISDPRVGNGYTF
TGTGCCATCAGTGACCCGCGGGTAGGGAATGGCTACACCTTC
>TRBD1|TRBJ2-3|TRBV29-1|-
CSVGDRGQSGF
TGCAGCGTTGGCGACAGGGGCCAATCCGGGTTT
>-|TRBJ1-3|TRBV6-1|few
CASSDRTHPSGNTIYF
TGTGCCAGCAGTGACCGGACACATCCCTCTGGAAACACCATATATTTT
>-|TRBJ2-3|TRBV21-1|-
CASSKEGDGDTQYF
TGTGCCAGCAGCAAAGAAGGGGATGGAGATACGCAGTATTTT
>-|TRBJ1-2|TRBV7-8|-
CASSPLQGRYGYTF
TGTGCCAGCAGCCCCTTACAGGGCCGCTATGGCTACACCTTC
>-|TRBJ2-1|TRBV19|once
CASSISLWENEQFF
TGTGCCAGTAGTATCTCCCTCTGGGAGAATGAGCAGTTCTTC
>-|TRBJ2-3|TRBV18|-
CASSSTDTQYF
TGTGCCAGCTCATCTACAGATACGCAGTATTTT
>TRBD1|TRBJ2-7|TRBV18|once
CASSPGGQGVSYEQYF
TGTGCCAGCTCACCAGGGGGACAGGGGGTATCCTACGAGCAGTACTTC
>TRBD1|TRBJ1-2|TRBV6-4|-
CASSDTGGWGYTF
TGTGCCAGCAGTGATACAGGGGGATGGGGCTACACCTTC
>-|TRBJ1-2|TRBV27|few
CASSTLLEGGYTF
TGTGCCAGCAGTACCCTCCTGGAGGGTGGCTACACCTTC
>TRBD2|TRBJ2-3|TRBV13|few
CASSFTSGGYSTDTQYF
TGTGCCAGCAGCTTCACTAGCGGGGGCTATAGCACAGATACGCAGTATTTT
>-|TRBJ2-5|TRBV27|-
CASGRQGRGETQYF
TGTGCCAGCGGGCGACAGGGGAGGGGGGAGACCCAGTACTTC
>TRBD1|TRBJ2-3|TRBV7-2|-
CASSRQGVRDTQYF
TGTGCCAGCAGCCGACAGGGAGTAAGGGATACGCAGTATTTT
>-|TRBJ2-2|TRBV4-1|-
CASAGTGELFF
TGCGCTTCGGCGGGCACCGGGGAGCTGTTTTTT
>-|TRBJ2-7|TRBV30|-
CAWSSWTFSNEQYF
TGTGCCTGGAGTAGTTGGACATTCTCTAACGAGCAGTACTTC
>TRBD1|TRBJ2-7|TRBV10-3|once
CAISTGTGVYEQYF
TGTGCCATCAGCACCGGGACAGGGGTCTACGAGCAGTACTTC
>-|TRBJ1-1|TRBV25-1|-
CASSELDSRGSEAFF
TGTGCCAGCAGTGAATTGGACTCGCGGGGATCTGAAGCTTTCTTT